This T cell receptor (beta chain) originates from a study of blood T cell repertoires in COVID-19. The data were produced by immunoSEQ multiplex PCR, yet TCRdb's version contains in-frame clones alone and is incomplete. This sample yields 200,000 to 250,000 clones, of which 65% to 90% are seen a single time; 8% to 9.5% belongs to the top ten. Germline CDR1 is LNHDA and CDR2 is SQIVND (reference sequence). The CDR3 length is 16 residues. With V trimmed by 3 bases and J by 4 bases, 8 bases remained unmatched. V usage is TRBV19 and J usage is TRBJ2-1; 8 nucleotides line up with TRBD1. The receptor was isolated from a woman aged 50 to 60 with acute COVID-19. Material: PBMCs or T cells enriched from blood (not recorded which). The CDR3 sequence is CASSMSQGQGYNEQFF. CDR3 DNA: TGTGCCAGTAGTATGAGTCAAGGACAGGGTTACAATGAGCAGTTCTTC. Variable domain in full (rest from reference TRBV19 and TRBJ2-1): DGGITQSPKYLFRKEGQNVTLSCEQNLNHDAMYWYRQDPGQGLRLIYYSQIVNDFQKGDIAEGYSVSREKKESFPLTVTSAQKNPTAFYLCASSMSQGQGYNEQFFGPGTRLTVL.